This is a list of T cell receptor beta chains from one sample in a study of spatial heterogeneity in lung cancer. TCRdb re-derived calls from the 5' RACE reads in MiXCR, one entry per CDR3 protein. The sample lists about 120,000 distinct CDR3 sequences, about 12% occurring once. The source material was PBMCs, sampled at follow-up. All receptors come from a male donor with early-stage non-small cell lung cancer. The CDR3 runs from the conserved cysteine through the conserved F or W. Fields, in order: clone size, V gene, D gene, J gene, CDR3 DNA, CDR3 protein. The D gene is left open where the match is weak. Only some rows state a clone size, as once, few, many or a class for expanded clones.

abundance: many
v_gene: TRBV5-1
d_gene: .
j_gene: TRBJ1-2
CDR3nt: TGCGCCAGCAGCACATGGCCGGGACAACTCGAGGGCTACACCTTC
CDR3aa: CASSTWPGQLEGYTF

abundance: .
v_gene: TRBV9
d_gene: .
j_gene: TRBJ2-1
CDR3nt: TGTGCCAGCAGCGAGGAGCCCTCCTACAATGAGCAGTTCTTC
CDR3aa: CASSEEPSYNEQFF

abundance: many
v_gene: TRBV28
d_gene: TRBD2
j_gene: TRBJ2-1
CDR3nt: TGTGCCGTCCTAGCGGGGGGGCTGGACAATGAGCAGTTCTTC
CDR3aa: CAVLAGGLDNEQFF

abundance: .
v_gene: TRBV29-1
d_gene: TRBD2
j_gene: TRBJ2-5
CDR3nt: TGCAGCGTTGGGCGGGGGGGAATTCAAGAGACCCAGTACTTC
CDR3aa: CSVGRGGIQETQYF

abundance: few
v_gene: TRBV5-5
d_gene: .
j_gene: TRBJ1-1
CDR3nt: TGTGCCAGCAGCTTCAGACTGGAGGCTATGAACACTGAAGCTTTCTTT
CDR3aa: CASSFRLEAMNTEAFF

abundance: few
v_gene: TRBV11-3
d_gene: .
j_gene: TRBJ1-6
CDR3nt: TGTGCCAGCAGCTTAGATCCCGCAGGTCCCAATTCACCCCTCCACTTT
CDR3aa: CASSLDPAGPNSPLHF

abundance: many
v_gene: TRBV10-3
d_gene: .
j_gene: TRBJ2-3
CDR3nt: TGTGCCATCAAGAGGGGGGCCGACACAGATACGCAGTATTTT
CDR3aa: CAIKRGADTDTQYF

abundance: .
v_gene: TRBV2
d_gene: TRBD1
j_gene: TRBJ1-1
CDR3nt: TGTGCCAGCAGTGGAGCACAGGGGGGAACTGAAGCTTTCTTT
CDR3aa: CASSGAQGGTEAFF

abundance: many
v_gene: TRBV29-1
d_gene: TRBD1
j_gene: TRBJ1-1
CDR3nt: TGCAGCGCAGGACAGGGATTCACTGAAGCTTTCTTT
CDR3aa: CSAGQGFTEAFF

abundance: few
v_gene: TRBV11-2
d_gene: TRBD1
j_gene: TRBJ1-2
CDR3nt: TGTGCCAGCAGCTCCCTGCGGGACAGGATCTATGGCTACACCTTC
CDR3aa: CASSSLRDRIYGYTF

abundance: .
v_gene: TRBV21-1
d_gene: .
j_gene: TRBJ1-3
CDR3nt: TGTGCCAGCAGCCAACAGGGAGGAAACACCATATATTTT
CDR3aa: CASSQQGGNTIYF

abundance: few
v_gene: TRBV4-1
d_gene: TRBD1
j_gene: TRBJ1-1
CDR3nt: TGCGCCAGCAGCCAACCCCGGGACAGGGGAACTGAAGCTTTCTTT
CDR3aa: CASSQPRDRGTEAFF

abundance: .
v_gene: TRBV20-1
d_gene: TRBD1
j_gene: TRBJ1-4
CDR3nt: TGCAGTGCTCAGGGGGCGAGGGAAAAACTGTTTTTT
CDR3aa: CSAQGAREKLFF

abundance: few
v_gene: TRBV15
d_gene: TRBD2
j_gene: TRBJ2-1
CDR3nt: TGTGCCACCAGCAGCTTACTAGCGGGGGATGAGCAGTTCTTC
CDR3aa: CATSSLLAGDEQFF

abundance: .
v_gene: TRBV3-1
d_gene: TRBD2
j_gene: TRBJ2-2
CDR3nt: TGTGCCAGCAGCCCAAGGACTAGCGGGGGCCTGGCCGGGGAGCTGTTTTTT
CDR3aa: CASSPRTSGGLAGELFF

abundance: .
v_gene: TRBV29-1
d_gene: TRBD1
j_gene: TRBJ1-5
CDR3nt: TGCAGCGTGGGACAGGGAAGGTCTCAGCCCCAGCATTTT
CDR3aa: CSVGQGRSQPQHF

abundance: many
v_gene: TRBV29-1
d_gene: .
j_gene: TRBJ1-5
CDR3nt: TGCAGCGTTGGCCGGGATAGCAATCAGCCCCAGCATTTT
CDR3aa: CSVGRDSNQPQHF

abundance: few
v_gene: TRBV4-1
d_gene: .
j_gene: TRBJ2-7
CDR3nt: TGCGCCAGCAGCCAACCTACCCGACATTACGAGCAGTACTTC
CDR3aa: CASSQPTRHYEQYF

abundance: many
v_gene: TRBV30
d_gene: .
j_gene: TRBJ2-6
CDR3nt: TGTGCCTGCGAACTACCGGGGACCTACAGAGATTCTGGGGCCAACGTCCTGACTTTC
CDR3aa: CACELPGTYRDSGANVLTF

abundance: few
v_gene: TRBV7-9
d_gene: .
j_gene: TRBJ1-5
CDR3nt: TGTGCCAGCAGCTTCAAGGGATACGATCAGCCCCAGCATTTT
CDR3aa: CASSFKGYDQPQHF

abundance: .
v_gene: TRBV19
d_gene: .
j_gene: TRBJ2-5
CDR3nt: TGTGCCAGTAGTATGAGGTTTCAAGAGACCCAGTACTTC
CDR3aa: CASSMRFQETQYF

abundance: many
v_gene: TRBV7-9
d_gene: .
j_gene: TRBJ2-1
CDR3nt: TGTGCCAGCAGACTCCTAGGGGGGACCAACAATGAGCAGTTCTTC
CDR3aa: CASRLLGGTNNEQFF

abundance: .
v_gene: TRBV10-2
d_gene: TRBD1
j_gene: TRBJ2-2
CDR3nt: TGCGCCAGCAGCCGATGGGACAGCAACACCGGGGAGCTGTTTTTT
CDR3aa: CASSRWDSNTGELFF

abundance: .
v_gene: TRBV7-3
d_gene: .
j_gene: TRBJ2-5
CDR3nt: TGTGCCAGCAGCTTAGACAATAAAGAGACCCAGTACTTC
CDR3aa: CASSLDNKETQYF

abundance: .
v_gene: TRBV28
d_gene: .
j_gene: TRBJ2-1
CDR3nt: TGTGCCAGCAGTGTGGGACACAATGAGCAGTTCTTC
CDR3aa: CASSVGHNEQFF

abundance: many
v_gene: TRBV29-1
d_gene: .
j_gene: TRBJ1-1
CDR3nt: TGCAGCCTGGGGGAATCGAACACTGAAGCTTTCTTT
CDR3aa: CSLGESNTEAFF

abundance: few
v_gene: TRBV25-1
d_gene: .
j_gene: TRBJ2-5
CDR3nt: TGTGCCAGCAGTGAATCCTGGCAAGAGACCCAGTACTTC
CDR3aa: CASSESWQETQYF

abundance: few
v_gene: TRBV9
d_gene: .
j_gene: TRBJ1-3
CDR3nt: TGTGCCAGCAGCCCACGGACCAACCCCCGCTCTGGAAACACCATATATTTT
CDR3aa: CASSPRTNPRSGNTIYF

abundance: few
v_gene: TRBV9
d_gene: TRBD2
j_gene: TRBJ2-3
CDR3nt: TGTGCCAGCAGCGTAGATAGCGGGGACACAGATACGCAGTATTTT
CDR3aa: CASSVDSGDTDTQYF

abundance: .
v_gene: TRBV12-3/TRBV12-4
d_gene: TRBD2
j_gene: TRBJ2-7
CDR3nt: TGTGCCAGCAACCTAGCGGGGACAATGGGAGAGCAGTACTTC
CDR3aa: CASNLAGTMGEQYF

abundance: few
v_gene: TRBV25-1
d_gene: .
j_gene: TRBJ1-2
CDR3nt: TGTGCCAGCAGTGAATTAGGGGCCTATGGCTACACCTTC
CDR3aa: CASSELGAYGYTF

abundance: few
v_gene: TRBV6-6
d_gene: TRBD1
j_gene: TRBJ1-5
CDR3nt: TGTGCCAGCAACTATAACAGGGGAGGAGATAGCAATCAGCCCCAGCATTTT
CDR3aa: CASNYNRGGDSNQPQHF

abundance: many
v_gene: TRBV6-5
d_gene: .
j_gene: TRBJ1-6
CDR3nt: TGTGCCAGCAGTTACTCAGCAACGGTCTATAATTCACCCCTCCACTTT
CDR3aa: CASSYSATVYNSPLHF

abundance: .
v_gene: TRBV5-1
d_gene: .
j_gene: TRBJ2-2
CDR3nt: TGCGCCAGCAGCTTGGAGGGGGCGAACACCGGGGAGCTGTTTTTT
CDR3aa: CASSLEGANTGELFF

abundance: .
v_gene: TRBV5-4
d_gene: .
j_gene: TRBJ2-7
CDR3nt: TGTGCCAGCAGCCGGCCGCGGGGACTGACGGGGGAGCAGTACTTC
CDR3aa: CASSRPRGLTGEQYF

abundance: .
v_gene: TRBV7-8
d_gene: TRBD1
j_gene: TRBJ1-1
CDR3nt: TGTGCCAGCAGCCCTCGTCCGGGACAGTTGAACACTGAAGCTTTCTTT
CDR3aa: CASSPRPGQLNTEAFF

abundance: .
v_gene: TRBV5-6
d_gene: .
j_gene: TRBJ2-7
CDR3nt: TGTGCCAGCAGCTTACCCCTGGGCAGGGTTAAGCTTTCCTACGAGCAGTACTTC
CDR3aa: CASSLPLGRVKLSYEQYF

abundance: many
v_gene: TRBV12-3/TRBV12-4
d_gene: .
j_gene: TRBJ1-1
CDR3nt: TGTGCCAGCAGTCCCACAGGAGTGAACACTGAAGCTTTCTTT
CDR3aa: CASSPTGVNTEAFF

abundance: many
v_gene: TRBV2
d_gene: .
j_gene: TRBJ2-7
CDR3nt: TGTGCCAGCAGTCGCGTTAAGGGAACCTACGAGCAGTACTTC
CDR3aa: CASSRVKGTYEQYF